This record looks at one T cell receptor beta chain sequence and its context. The sample is drawn from a study of T cell changes during pregnancy in multiple sclerosis. Only in-frame clones appear in the TCRdb table, and some are missing; sequencing was by immunoSEQ multiplex PCR. The sample consists of tens of thousands of clones, about 92% of them appearing once. J gave up 3 bases and V 4 bases, and 6 bases lay outside the gene matches. This CDR3 is built from 14 residues. The V gene's germline CDR1 is LGHNA and CDR2 YSLEER. The material was peripheral blood, obtained in the third trimester of pregnancy. The gene calls are TRBV4-3 and TRBJ2-7; 7 nucleotides agree with TRBD1. The source is a female donor with multiple sclerosis, enrolled in a pregnancy study. The CDR3 coding sequence is TGCGCCAGCAGCCTCGGGACAGCGCTCTACGAGCAGTACTTC. This encodes CASSLGTALYEQYF.